This T cell receptor beta chain was obtained from a study of blood T cell repertoires in COVID-19 (TCRdb year 2020). In the study overall: Collaborator samples came from the United States, Italy and Spain and covered acute and convalescent phases of COVID-19. The samples were drawn from the first 160 participants of the ongoing ImmuneRACE study and from under 1,500 subjects provided by 6 global collaborators. The repertoires were released in a freely available public database intended as a resource for research on the immune response to SARS-CoV-2. Nearly every sample came with metadata listing a de-identified subject ID, COVID-19 status, age in years and sex. The material from the prospective study consisted of cDNA or gDNA derived from T cells, B-cell-depleted T cells, or PBMCs. Where available, HLA class I and class II types were obtained from metadata supplied by the sample provider rather than from assay-based typing. Deeply sampled blood TCRbeta repertoires from subjects exposed to, actively infected with, or recovered from COVID-19 were included in the dataset. Summary of the overall study and its limitations: Clinical and demographic metadata were provided uncurated, with the amount varying by source and participant.

Each collaborating institution followed its own protocols to collect whole blood in K2EDTA tubes. For TCRbeta analysis, collaborators shipped samples as frozen whole blood, isolated PBMCs, or DNA extracted from either of those sample types. TCRbeta CDR3 regions were amplified from genomic DNA by means of the immunoSEQ Assay, a bias-controlled multiplex PCR. Per the authors' processing: Within the assay, amplification of reference gene primers was used to estimate how many nucleated cells each sample contained. Sequence reads were collapsed and filtered to measure the absolute abundance of every unique TCRbeta CDR3 rearrangement. For each sample, productive Simpson clonality was calculated as the square root of Simpson's diversity index over productive rearrangements. In its TCRdb copy, this immuneACCESS table keeps in-frame sequences only and misses some clones. Where compared with another copy, unresolved V genes explain less than half of these, and the others have no known cause. V and J calls and clone size are copied from that table; D and trimming were computed from the DNA. For this sample the table gives 200,000 to 250,000 clones, of which roughly 84% were detected only once. The ten top clones hold 1.9% of the sample.

As for this clone: Its antigen is unknown. Qualities for individual bases were not recorded, and no much larger clone is one base off.

The germline V gene (reference sequence) provides CDR1 SGHNT and CDR2 YYREEE. V loses 4 bases at its end and J loses 12 bases; junction bases beyond the gene matches: 10. Its CDR3 holds 13 amino acids, cysteine through phenylalanine. The DNA shown is the 39-base CDR3, in frame from base 1. Sequenced input: peripheral blood. The rearranged segments are TRBV5-4 and TRBJ2-1, with TRBD1 identical over 7 junction bases. The receptor was derived from a man in his forties with active or convalescent COVID-19. The DNA reads as follows: TGTGCCAGCAGCGGTGGGACAGCCCCCACGCAGTTCTTC. It codes for CASSGGTAPTQFF.